These 14 T cell receptor beta chains were sequenced from one sample in a study of CD8 T cells in Susac syndrome (dated by TCRdb to the late 2010s). The library was generated by the immunoSEQ multiplex PCR assay. RNA was extracted using the RNeasy kit, and about 0.45 to 1 ug of the RNA was reverse transcribed with random hexamers. The public reads were reprocessed in TCRdb via fastp at Q25 and MiXCR, keeping in-frame beta chains. Rows matching on CDR3 protein sequence are summarized as one entry with the most common DNA and genes. Across this sample there are 150,000 or so distinct CDR3 sequences, with around 94% seen only once. The ten biggest clones cover around 0.15% of the sample. The specimen sequenced was CD4+ T cells from PBMCs. Source of these receptors: a human donor in good health.

The chain couples TRBV20-1 to TRBJ2-7; D may correspond to TRBD1 or TRBD2 (5 bases each). Trimming removed 1 base from V and 5 bases from J, with 15 bases in between. This CDR3 region has 14 residues. Per the germline V gene, CDR1 is DFQATT and CDR2 is SNEGSKA (reference sequence). The chain's CDR3 is CSARGSRGSNEQYF. CDR3 bases: TGCAGTGCTAGAGGGTCGAGGGGAAGTAACGAGCAGTACTTC.

The chain is built from TRBV3-1 and TRBJ1-2; 7 nucleotides agree with TRBD1. Germline assignment: CDR1 LGHDT and CDR2 YNNKEL (reference sequence). J gave up 11 bases and V 1 base, and 7 bases lay outside the gene matches. CDR3 size: 13 residues. The CDR3 nucleotides are TGTGCCAGCAGCCAAGGGACAGGAGAGAAATACACCTTC. It yields the protein CASSQGTGEKYTF.

V usage is TRBV29-1 and J usage is TRBJ1-1; 11 positions agree with TRBD1. CDR1 is SQVTM, CDR2 ANQGSEA, per germline. This CDR3 has 14 amino acids. The J segment lost 1 base and the V segment lost 3 bases, leaving 1 base of the junction unmatched. The CDR3 here is CSVEDRGRNTEAFF. For the CDR3, the DNA is TGCAGCGTTGAGGACAGGGGGCGGAACACTGAAGCTTTCTTT.

The chain carries TRBV7-3 and TRBJ2-1; tentative D call: TRBD1 (6 bases). The CDR3 is 15 amino acids. V was shortened by 4 bases and J by 7 bases, with 17 bases between the two germline ends. Germline assignment: CDR1 SGHTA and CDR2 FQGTGA. The CDR3 sequence is CASSSTGTPRNEQFF. The CDR3 DNA sequence: TGTGCCAGCAGCTCTACCGGGACACCGCGGAATGAGCAGTTCTTC.

The CDR3 coding sequence is TGTGCCAGCAGCGCCGCGGGCAATCAGCCCCAGCATTTT. Protein product: CASSAAGNQPQHF. The gene calls are TRBV12-3 or TRBV12-4 and TRBJ1-5; D is ambiguous. The CDR3 is made up of 13 amino acids. V lost 6 bases and J lost 2, with 8 bases in between.

V is TRBV20-1 and J is TRBJ1-1; 8 nucleotides line up with TRBD1. The V gene end was trimmed by 3 bases and the J gene end by 4 bases; junction bases not matched to a gene: 7. The CDR3 spans 14 residues. Per germline, CDR1 DFQATT and CDR2 SNEGSKA (reference sequence). In DNA form, the CDR3 reads TGCAGTGCTAGCACAGGGGGTGGAAGCACTGAAGCTTTCTTT. Encoded protein: CSASTGGGSTEAFF.

The chain employs TRBV28 and TRBJ1-3; weak D call: TRBD1 (6 bases). V was clipped by 5 bases and J by 1 base, with 9 bases between them. Germline assignment: CDR1 MDHEN and CDR2 SYDVKM. The CDR3 sequence is 14 residues long. CDR3 nucleotide sequence: TGTGCCAGCAGTCCGGGACAATCTGGAAACACCATATATTTT. Translation: CASSPGQSGNTIYF.

The chain links TRBV2 to TRBJ2-2; no reliable D call. Trimming shortened V by 3 bases and J by 9 bases, and 8 bases separated the two germline ends. This CDR3 has 12 amino acids. Germline V CDR1 and CDR2: SNHLY, FYNNEI. CDR3 sequence reads: CASSEVPWELFF. CDR3 bases: TGTGCCAGCAGTGAGGTGCCCTGGGAGCTGTTTTTT.

V and J are TRBV29-1 and TRBJ2-5, with a tentative D call TRBD1 (5 bases). This CDR3 contains 14 residues. Germline loops: CDR1 SQVTM, CDR2 ANQGSEA. V was shortened by 4 bases and J by 5 bases, with 17 bases between the two germline ends. The CDR3: CSVAVDSHIETQYF. In DNA form, the CDR3 reads TGCAGCGTTGCGGTTGACAGTCATATCGAGACCCAGTACTTC. Drawing the rest from reference TRBV29-1 and TRBJ2-5, the complete variable domain is SAVISQKPSRDICQRGTSLTIQCQVDSQVTMMFWYRQQPGQSLTLIATANQGSEATYESGFVIDKFPISRPNLTFSTLTVSNMSPEDSSIYLCSVAVDSHIETQYFGPGTRLLVL.

J is TRBJ2-7 and V is TRBV30; D is possibly TRBD2 (5 bases). The V gene's germline CDR1 is GTSNPN and CDR2 SVGIG (reference sequence). The CDR3 is made up of 14 amino acids. V was trimmed by 0 bases and J by 4 bases, leaving 13 bases between them. DNA for the CDR3: TGTGCCTGGAGTGTTTCATCGGGAATTTACGAGCAGTACTTC. This translates into CAWSVSSGIYEQYF.

The chain couples TRBV19 to TRBJ2-1; 10 bases agree with TRBD2. Per germline, CDR1 LNHDA and CDR2 SQIVND (reference sequence). Losses at the gene ends were 6 bases for V and 8 bases for J; bases not matched to a gene: 4. The CDR3 sequence is 13 residues long. CDR3 in DNA: TGTGCCAGTAGAAAAGCGGGAGGGGATGAGCAGTTCTTC. Protein product: CASRKAGGDEQFF.

This clonotype was counted a few times. The rearrangement links TRBV2 to TRBJ2-3; tentatively, D is TRBD1 (5 bases). Trimming took off 3 bases at V and 1 base at J, with 8 bases between the two ends. Germline-derived CDR1 and CDR2 are SNHLY and FYNNEI. CDR3 length equals 14 residues. The CDR3 loop is CASSEQGGTDTQYF. The CDR3 DNA sequence: TGTGCCAGCAGTGAGCAAGGGGGCACAGATACGCAGTATTTT.

This clonotype came up once. V usage is TRBV3-1 and J usage is TRBJ2-5; TRBD2 matches at 12 bases. V shed 4 bases and J 5 bases; nucleotides not matched to a gene: 5. The CDR3 runs 15 residues. CDR1 LGHDT and CDR2 YNNKEL come from the germline V gene (reference sequence). The CDR3 spells CASSPRTSGVETQYF. The CDR3 DNA is TGTGCCAGCAGCCCTAGGACTAGCGGGGTCGAGACCCAGTACTTC.

This chain joins TRBV12-3 or TRBV12-4 and TRBJ1-1; 11 nucleotides line up with TRBD1. This CDR3 is built from 15 residues. J gave up 9 bases and V 5 bases, and 11 bases lay outside the gene matches. The CDR3 loop is CASSELGDRGSQAFF. The CDR3 nucleotides read TGTGCCAGCAGTGAATTGGGGGACAGGGGGTCGCAAGCTTTCTTT.